This T cell receptor (beta chain) was observed in a study of spatial heterogeneity in lung cancer. The sample's time point: blood at routine non-recurrence follow-up after resection. CDR1 is SNHLY and CDR2 is FYNNEI in the germline V gene. The V end was cut by 2 bases, the J end by 3 bases, with 19 bases between. CDR3 length equals 17 residues. TCRdb independently ran MiXCR on the 5' RACE reads; one entry per CDR3 protein. The sample includes roughly 45,000 distinct CDR3 sequences, 20% to 25% of them seen just once. The receptor comes from a female donor with early-stage non-small cell lung cancer. The V call is TRBV2, the J call TRBJ2-5; D may be TRBD1 (6 bases). The sequences come from PBMCs, collected at follow-up. The CDR3 sequence is CASSELAGAPGEETQYF. CDR3 nucleotide sequence: TGTGCCAGCAGTGAATTAGCCGGCGCTCCAGGGGAAGAGACCCAGTACTTC. The entire variable domain, with the rest obtained from reference TRBV2 and TRBJ2-5, is as follows: EPEVTQTPSHQVTQMGQEVILRCVPISNHLYFYWYRQILGQKVEFLVSFYNNEISEKSEIFDDQFSVERPDGSNFTLKIRSTKLEDSAMYFCASSELAGAPGEETQYFGPGTRLLVL.